A selection of T cell receptor beta chains follows, all from one sample in a study of CXCR3-negative and CXCR3-positive naive CD8 T cells. No DNA is given; TCRdb re-called the 5' RACE reads and lists each CDR3 protein once. The table counts tens of thousands of distinct CDR3 sequences; less than 0.6% lies in the top ten. The sequenced sample consisted of naive CXCR3+ CD8+ T cells from blood. Every receptor here comes from a human donor in good health. Some clones in this sample may be carry-over from other donors' samples. The CDR3 runs from the conserved cysteine through the conserved F or W.

CASSHTPGAKAEGATQYF	TRBV6-5	TRBJ2-5
CASSPGGSPTDTQYF	TRBV7-8	TRBJ2-3
CSANRVTEAFF	TRBV20-1	TRBJ1-1
CAWRLTVFGNIGHNYGYTF	TRBV30	TRBJ1-2
CSVVSVRLSNEQFF	TRBV29-1	TRBJ2-1
CASSSPGQGAPYEQYF	TRBV28	TRBJ2-7
CASSLSSRPTRFPDTQYF	TRBV7-6	TRBJ2-3
CASSLDALSRQPQHF	TRBV27	TRBJ1-5
CSVVQDSSYEQYF	TRBV29-1	TRBJ2-7
CASSHSETSSYNEQFF	TRBV18	TRBJ2-1
CASSLGSLNEQFF	TRBV12-3/TRBV12-4	TRBJ2-1
CASRWSSGSYEQYF	TRBV27	TRBJ2-7
CASSLEGLSKNIQYF	TRBV27	TRBJ2-4
CASSTREGAEQYF	TRBV5-4	TRBJ2-7